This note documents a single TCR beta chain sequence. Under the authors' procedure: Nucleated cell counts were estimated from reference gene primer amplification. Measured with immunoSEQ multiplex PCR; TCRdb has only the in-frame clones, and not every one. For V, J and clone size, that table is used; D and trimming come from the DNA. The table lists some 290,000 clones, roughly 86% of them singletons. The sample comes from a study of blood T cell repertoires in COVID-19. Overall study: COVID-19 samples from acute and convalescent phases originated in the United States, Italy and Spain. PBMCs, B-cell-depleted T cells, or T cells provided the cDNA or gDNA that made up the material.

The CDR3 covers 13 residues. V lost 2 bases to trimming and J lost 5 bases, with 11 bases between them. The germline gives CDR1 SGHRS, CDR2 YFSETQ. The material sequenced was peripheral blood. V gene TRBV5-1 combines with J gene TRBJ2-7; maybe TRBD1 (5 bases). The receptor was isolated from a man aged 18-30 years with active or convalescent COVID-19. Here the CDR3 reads CASSFAGSDEQYF. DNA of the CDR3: TGCGCCAGCAGCTTCGCAGGGTCAGACGAGCAGTACTTC.